Following are 8 T cell receptor beta chains from one sample sequenced in a study of blood T cell repertoires in COVID-19 (TCRdb year 2020). Library prep was done by the immunoSEQ multiplex PCR assay. In TCRdb, the immuneACCESS table is reduced to in-frame sequences with V and J assigned. These tables do not hold every clone; where another copy was compared, an unresolved V gene accounts for under half, and the others remain unexplained. The sample records around 77,000 clones, roughly 82% of which are singletons. The ten largest clones represent over 15% of the sample. Sequenced: peripheral blood. The receptors shown here come from a human donor in a cohort sampled during active COVID-19.

The genes are TRBV5-5 and TRBJ2-3; the D gene is possibly TRBD1 (5 bases). V was trimmed by 3 bases and J by 6 bases, leaving 11 bases between them. The CDR3 loop spans 13 amino acids. Germline values: CDR1 SGHKS, CDR2 YYEKEE (reference sequence). The chain's CDR3 is CASSSRTRDTQYF. DNA for the CDR3: TGTGCCAGCAGCTCGAGGACAAGGGATACGCAGTATTTT.

The rearrangement uses TRBV4-2 and TRBJ2-4, with D unclear. Looked up from germline, CDR1 is LGHNA and CDR2 is YNFKEQ. V was pared by 1 base and J by 2 bases, with 12 bases between. The CDR3 consists of 16 residues. The CDR3 loop reads CASSQGALAPKNIQYF. CDR3 DNA sequence: TGTGCCAGCAGCCAAGGTGCACTCGCACCCAAAAACATTCAGTACTTC.

The chain links TRBV7-2 to TRBJ2-7, with a weak D call TRBD1 (6 bases). This CDR3 comprises 15 residues. V dropped 3 bases and J dropped 3 bases, with 15 bases sitting between them. Per germline, CDR1 SGHTA and CDR2 FQGNSA. CDR3 region: CASSFLDSILYEQYF. DNA for the CDR3: TGTGCCAGCAGCTTTTTGGACAGCATCCTCTACGAGCAGTACTTC.

Concerning this clone itself: A much larger clone sits a single nucleotide away, making a read error possible. The chain combines TRBV12-3 or TRBV12-4 with TRBJ2-7; TRBD2 matches at 7 bases. With V trimmed by 5 bases and J by 0 bases, 1 base remained unmatched. This CDR3 spans 13 amino acids. This CDR3 is CASSPGGSYEQYF. The CDR3 DNA is TGTGCCAGCAGTCCGGGGGGCTCCTACGAGCAGTACTTC.

The V and J genes are TRBV19 and TRBJ1-4, with no clear D. The germline V and J ends were trimmed by 4 bases and 6 bases, with 15 bases remaining between them. Germline CDR1 LNHDA, CDR2 SQIVND (reference sequence). The CDR3 totals 15 residues. CDR3 in amino acids: CASSRAIIRDEKLFF. CDR3 DNA sequence: TGTGCCAGTAGTAGAGCCATAATACGCGATGAAAAACTGTTTTTT. The full variable domain, rest sourced from reference TRBV19 and TRBJ1-4, is DGGITQSPKYLFRKEGQNVTLSCEQNLNHDAMYWYRQDPGQGLRLIYYSQIVNDFQKGDIAEGYSVSREKKESFPLTVTSAQKNPTAFYLCASSRAIIRDEKLFFGSGTQLSVL.

The chain couples TRBV5-1 to TRBJ2-7, with a possible D match to TRBD2 (5 bases). CDR3 length: 15 residues. With 2 bases removed from V and 1 base from J, the gap between germline ends came to 13 bases. From germline, CDR1 is SGHRS and CDR2 YFSETQ. DNA for the CDR3: TGCGCCAGCAGCTTAGGAGGTGAGTTGTCCTACGAGCAGTACTTC. This gives the protein CASSLGGELSYEQYF.

V gene TRBV7-2 combines with J gene TRBJ1-2; the match to TRBD1 covers 8 bases. This CDR3 region has 14 residues. V was clipped by 8 bases and J by 7 bases; unmatched bases: 12. Germline CDR1 is SGHTA and CDR2 is FQGNSA. In nucleotides, the CDR3 is TGTGCCAGCCAACGTGGGGACAGGAGTGGTGGCTACACCTTC. Translation: CASQRGDRSGGYTF. The complete variable domain, with remaining parts taken from reference TRBV7-2 and TRBJ1-2, reads GAGVSQSPSNKVTEKGKDVELRCDPISGHTALYWYRQSLGQGLEFLIYFQGNSAPDKSGLPSDRFSAERTGGSVSTLTIQRTQQEDSAVYLCASQRGDRSGGYTFGSGTRLTVV.

The V gene is TRBV10-1, the J gene TRBJ2-5; unclear D gene. The length of the CDR3 is 14 residues. From germline, CDR1 is WNHNN and CDR2 SYGVQD (reference sequence). The V end lost 3 bases, the J end lost 5 bases, and 13 bases lay between the germline ends. In nucleotides, the CDR3 is TGCGCCAGCAGTGATTCAGTCTCTAGGGAGACCCAGTACTTC. Its translation is CASSDSVSRETQYF.